The rows below give T cell receptor beta chains drawn from one sample of a study of cytomegalovirus exposure and HLA in healthy donors. Here immunoSEQ multiplex PCR was the method, and the copy in TCRdb shows in-frame clones only, minus some. Among around 84,000 clones, about 78% were seen once, and the ten largest hold 3% to 3.5%. The sample comprised PBMCs. The receptors were gathered from a man aged 50-60 years in good health and CMV-seronegative. CDR3s include the opening cysteine and the closing phenylalanine or tryptophan. The D gene is left open where the match is weak. For some rows the clone size is stated as once, few or many, or as a class when expanded; others skip it.

J,V,size,D,DNA,CDR3
TRBJ2-7,TRBV5-7,NA,TRBD1,TGTGCCAGCAGCTTCAGACAGGGCACCTACGAGCAGTACTTC,CASSFRQGTYEQYF
TRBJ2-1,TRBV7-6,NA,TRBD2,TGTGCCAGCAGCTTAGCGGCGGGGGGGCGGAATGAGCAGTTCTTC,CASSLAAGGRNEQFF
TRBJ1-6,TRBV4-3,NA,NA,TGCGCCAGCAGCCAAGAGGCGGACTATTCACCCCTCCACTTT,CASSQEADYSPLHF
TRBJ2-7,TRBV5-1,few,NA,TGCGCCAGCAGCTTGTGGACTCTCGACGAGCAGTACTTC,CASSLWTLDEQYF
TRBJ2-5,TRBV5-1,NA,TRBD2,TGCGCCAGCAGCTTGGGGGCAGCGGGGATACAAGAGACCCAGTACTTC,CASSLGAAGIQETQYF
TRBJ1-5,TRBV27,NA,NA,TGTGCCAGCAGTTCAAAAGGACAGAACCGCAATCAGCCCCAGCATTTT,CASSSKGQNRNQPQHF
TRBJ2-7,TRBV6-1,once,TRBD1,TGTGCCAGCAGTGAAGCGGGGACAGTTAAATACGAGCAGTACTTC,CASSEAGTVKYEQYF
TRBJ2-2,TRBV9,NA,NA,TGTGCCAGCGCTAGAACCGGGGAGCTGTTTTTT,CASARTGELFF
TRBJ2-5,TRBV2,NA,NA,TGTGCCAGCATCGGACTACGGGTGGAAGAGACCCAGTACTTC,CASIGLRVEETQYF
TRBJ2-1,TRBV7-2,NA,NA,TGTGCCAGCAGCGAGCAGGGAGGTAGGAATGAGCAGTTCTTC,CASSEQGGRNEQFF
TRBJ1-3,TRBV7-9,NA,NA,TGTGCCAGCAGCTGGGTGGGGGGTCCTGGAAACACCATATATTTT,CASSWVGGPGNTIYF
TRBJ2-1,TRBV11-2,NA,TRBD2,TGTGCCAGCAGCCCCCCCCCGAGGAGCGGGGATTACAATGAGCAGTTCTTC,CASSPPPRSGDYNEQFF
TRBJ1-1,TRBV29-1,NA,TRBD1,TGCAGCGTTGATGAGAGGGGGCTGGGGAACACTGAAGCTTTCTTT,CSVDERGLGNTEAFF
TRBJ2-2,TRBV6-5,NA,NA,TGTGCCAGCAGTTACCGACTAGACACCGGGGAGCTGTTTTTT,CASSYRLDTGELFF
TRBJ2-7,TRBV7-2,few,TRBD2,TGTGCCAGCAGCTTAGAGACGGCGGGAGGGTGGCGGGCCGAGCAGTACTTC,CASSLETAGGWRAEQYF
TRBJ1-4,TRBV2,NA,TRBD1,TGTGCCAGCAGCAACGGACAGGGGGCGCCTCGCTTT,CASSNGQGAPRF
TRBJ2-3,TRBV7-2,NA,NA,TGTGCCAGCAGCGGGGGCCTCACAGATACGCAGTATTTT,CASSGGLTDTQYF
TRBJ1-6,TRBV28,NA,NA,TGTGCCAGCAGTCGACAGGTCGATTCACCCCTCCACTTT,CASSRQVDSPLHF
TRBJ2-1,TRBV18,NA,NA,TGTGCCAGCTCCGCAGAAAGCAGCCTCAGGGCCCCTGAGCAGTTCTTC,CASSAESSLRAPEQFF
TRBJ2-2,TRBV7-2,NA,NA,TGTGCCAGCAGCTTAGTACAGTTCACCGGGGAGCTGTTTTTT,CASSLVQFTGELFF
TRBJ2-7,TRBV27,NA,TRBD1,TGTGCCAGCAGTTTTCGGCAGGGGGTGAGGGAGCAGTACTTC,CASSFRQGVREQYF
TRBJ2-1,TRBV28,NA,TRBD1,TGTGCCAGCAGACACCCGACAGGGGGGAGCGCTGAGCAGTTCTTC,CASRHPTGGSAEQFF
TRBJ1-2,TRBV2,NA,TRBD1,TGTGCCAGCAGTGAAGTTTGGACAGGGCTCTATGGCTACACCTTC,CASSEVWTGLYGYTF
TRBJ1-1,TRBV5-4,NA,NA,TGTGCCAGCAGCTATCAGGGTAGGAACACTGAAGCTTTCTTT,CASSYQGRNTEAFF
TRBJ1-5,TRBV4-3,few,NA,TGCGCCAGCAGCCAAGATAGCAAGAAGCCCCAGCATTTT,CASSQDSKKPQHF
TRBJ2-5,TRBV5-1,NA,NA,TGCGCCAGCAGCTTGTTTCCGGGAGAGACCCAGTACTTC,CASSLFPGETQYF
TRBJ1-4,TRBV18,NA,NA,TGTGCCAGCGCCGGGGTCTCTCGACGACATGCAACTAATGAAAAACTGTTTTTT,CASAGVSRRHATNEKLFF
TRBJ2-2,TRBV19,NA,TRBD1,TGTGCCAGTATTCAGACAGGGTTGAGCAGCGGGGAGCTGTTTTTT,CASIQTGLSSGELFF
TRBJ2-1,TRBV2,NA,TRBD1,TGTGCCAGCAGTGCCCAGGGACAGGGATACAATGAGCAGTTCTTC,CASSAQGQGYNEQFF
TRBJ1-6,TRBV5-4,few,TRBD1,TGTGCCAGCAGCTTGTTTACAGGGGGCGCAGGTTCACCCCTCCACTTT,CASSLFTGGAGSPLHF
TRBJ2-7,TRBV7-5,NA,NA,TGTGTCAGAAGGAAGGGGTCAGGGACCTACGAGCAGTACTTC,CVRRKGSGTYEQYF
TRBJ2-5,TRBV4-1,NA,NA,TGCGCCAGCAGCCAAGATATTTCGGAGACCCAGTACTTC,CASSQDISETQYF
TRBJ2-4,TRBV6-1,NA,TRBD1,TGTGCCAGCAGTGAGCGGACAGGGAGTGAAGCCAAAAACATTCAGTACTTC,CASSERTGSEAKNIQYF
TRBJ1-5,TRBV28,NA,NA,TGTGCCAGCAGTCCCCTAGGCTTACAGCCCCAGCATTTT,CASSPLGLQPQHF
TRBJ2-5,TRBV7-9,NA,TRBD1,TGTGCCAGCAGTCGAACAGGGGGCGCCGAGACCCAGTACTTC,CASSRTGGAETQYF
TRBJ2-2,TRBV7-2,NA,TRBD2,TGTGCCAGCAGCCGTTCCGGGACTATAGGCAGGGAGCTGTTTTTT,CASSRSGTIGRELFF
TRBJ1-6,TRBV7-6,NA,TRBD1,TGTGCCAGCAGCTTACCGGGACAGACTTCACCCCTCCACTTT,CASSLPGQTSPLHF